The T cell receptor (beta chain) under discussion was sequenced for a study of T-cell reconstitution after alpha-beta-depleted transplantation in children. This clonotype was counted ten times or more. Unique molecular identifiers were used in preparing the TCRbeta library. TCRdb re-called the PCR reads with MiXCR, one entry per CDR3 protein. Of 360,000 or so distinct CDR3 sequences listed, roughly 20% are singletons. The starting material was PBMCs from the stem cell graft donor, obtained from the stem cell graft. The origin of this receptor is a human donor who donated a stem cell graft to a child with acute myeloid leukemia.

CDR3 DNA sequence: TGTGCCAGCAGTTTAGGGGGGCTTTACGAGCAGTACTTC. Its protein is CASSLGGLYEQYF. The genes are TRBV12-3 or TRBV12-4 and TRBJ2-7; possible D gene TRBD1, 6 bases. V was cut by 1 base and J by 4 bases, with 8 bases left in between. This CDR3 is 13 amino acids long.